Listed here are 9 T cell receptor beta chains from one sample, sequenced in a study of T-cell reconstitution after alpha-beta-depleted transplantation in children. Molecular barcoding with unique molecular identifiers was used for the TCRbeta library. TCRdb reanalysed the PCR reads using MiXCR and keeps one entry per CDR3 protein. This sample has about 200,000 distinct CDR3 sequences; roughly 6.6% occur once, and the top ten carry 4.5% to 6.5%. The material sequenced was PBMCs, taken before TCRalphabeta/CD19-depleted stem cell transplant. These TCRs come from a boy aged 2 to 10 with acute lymphoblastic leukemia, due to receive a stem cell transplant.

This clonotype was counted ten times or more. The chain has TRBV3-1 and TRBJ2-1; TRBD1 matches 8 bases. The germline CDR1 and CDR2 sequences are LGHDT and YNNKEL (reference sequence). CDR3 length: 16 residues. With 2 bases clipped from V and 5 bases from J, the junction kept 8 bases outside the gene matches. The CDR3, as DNA: TGTGCCAGCAGCCAACCCACCGGGACAGGAGACAATGAGCAGTTCTTC. The encoded protein is CASSQPTGTGDNEQFF.

This clonotype was detected ten times or more. The chain employs TRBV20-1 and TRBJ2-2; 7 bases align to TRBD1. The CDR3 has 15 residues. V lost 1 base and J lost 6; bases outside the gene matches: 8. The germline V gene encodes CDR1 DFQATT and CDR2 SNEGSKA (reference sequence). The CDR3 loop is CSARGSGTEAGELFF. CDR3 in DNA: TGCAGTGCTAGAGGTTCCGGGACAGAGGCCGGGGAGCTGTTTTTT.

This rearrangement joins TRBV7-2 to TRBJ2-1, with 8 bases that match TRBD2. V shed 5 bases and J 11 bases; nucleotides not matched to a gene: 14. The CDR3 has 15 amino acids. Per germline, CDR1 SGHTA and CDR2 FQGNSA. CDR3 sequence reads: CASSAGGSGTMKQFF. CDR3 nucleotides: TGTGCCAGCAGCGCGGGAGGTAGCGGTACAATGAAGCAGTTCTTC.

This clonotype has more than one count but fewer than ten. This may arise from a read error, as a much more abundant clone is one base away. This chain joins TRBV9 and TRBJ1-5; D is unresolved. CDR3 length equals 14 residues. Germline lookup yields CDR1 SGDLS and CDR2 YYNGEE. The CDR3 coding sequence is TGTGCCAGCAGCCCGACTGATAGCAATCAGCCCCAGCAATTT. It specifies CASSPTDSNQPQQF.

This clonotype came up a few times. This chain joins TRBV18 and TRBJ2-6; 10 nucleotides match TRBD1. The junction had 7 bases not matched to a gene; V was cut back by 2 bases and J by 0 bases. Germline loops: CDR1 KGHSH, CDR2 LQKENI. The CDR3 length is 19 residues. CDR3 residues: CASSPIQTGGHSGANVLTF. CDR3 bases: TGTGCCAGCTCACCAATCCAGACAGGGGGCCACTCTGGGGCCAACGTCCTGACTTTC.

This clonotype was seen at least ten times. This chain links TRBV20-1 with TRBJ1-3; D is perhaps TRBD1 (5 bases). Germline-derived CDR1 and CDR2 are DFQATT and SNEGSKA (reference sequence). The CDR3 has 15 amino acids. V was pared by 0 bases and J by 1 base, with 10 bases between. The CDR3 coding sequence is TGCAGTGCTAGAGATTCAGGGTATTCTGGAAACACCATATATTTT. It specifies CSARDSGYSGNTIYF.

This sequence joins TRBV7-9 and TRBJ2-5; D may be TRBD2 (6 bases). The V end was cut by 4 bases, the J end by 2 bases, with 8 bases between. Per germline, CDR1 SEHNR and CDR2 FQNEAQ (reference sequence). This CDR3 has 13 residues. The CDR3 loop is CASSWGVQETQYF. For the CDR3, the DNA is TGTGCCAGCAGCTGGGGGGTGCAAGAGACCCAGTACTTC. The whole variable domain, filled in from reference TRBV7-9 and TRBJ2-5, reads DTGVSQNPRHKITKRGQNVTFRCDPISEHNRLYWYRQTLGQGPEFLTYFQNEAQLEKSRLLSDRFSAERPKGSFSTLEIQRTEQGDSAMYLCASSWGVQETQYFGPGTRLLVL.

This clonotype was counted at least ten times. This chain joins TRBV27 and TRBJ2-7; D ambiguous. CDR1 is MNHEY and CDR2 is SMNVEV in the germline V gene (reference sequence). CDR3 length: 16 amino acids. Trimming took off 8 bases at V and 2 bases at J, with 22 bases between the two ends. The CDR3: CASVPRWRKLPYEQYF. The CDR3 DNA sequence: TGTGCCAGCGTGCCCCGATGGCGAAAATTGCCCTACGAGCAGTACTTC.

Relative to its sample, this clonotype is medium-sized. The chain employs TRBV12-3 or TRBV12-4 and TRBJ2-1; 8 positions match TRBD2. The trim removed 5 bases at V and 6 bases at J, leaving 12 bases unmatched. CDR3 length equals 16 residues. As DNA, the CDR3 is TGTGCCAGCAGTCCCCCCGGGACTAGGTTCCGCAATGAGCAGTTCTTC. Translated: CASSPPGTRFRNEQFF.